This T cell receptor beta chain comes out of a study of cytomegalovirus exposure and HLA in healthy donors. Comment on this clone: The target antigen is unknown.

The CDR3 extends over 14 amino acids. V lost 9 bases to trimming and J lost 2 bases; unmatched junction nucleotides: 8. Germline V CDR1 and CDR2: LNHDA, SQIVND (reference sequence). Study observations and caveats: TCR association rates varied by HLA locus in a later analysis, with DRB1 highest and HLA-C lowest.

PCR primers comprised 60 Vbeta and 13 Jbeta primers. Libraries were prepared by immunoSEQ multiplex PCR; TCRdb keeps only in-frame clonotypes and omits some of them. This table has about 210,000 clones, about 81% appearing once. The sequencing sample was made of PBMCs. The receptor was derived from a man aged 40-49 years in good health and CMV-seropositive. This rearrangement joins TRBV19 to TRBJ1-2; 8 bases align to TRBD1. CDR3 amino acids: CASGTQGANYGYTF. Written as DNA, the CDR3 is TGTGCCAGCGGGACCCAGGGGGCGAACTATGGCTACACCTTC.